The rows below give T cell receptor beta chains drawn from one sample of a study of human T cells and chemical hapten exposure. TCRdb reanalysed the RACE reads using MiXCR and keeps one entry per CDR3 protein. This sample carries 65,000 to 95,000 distinct CDR3 sequences, around 9.4% of them seen once, and the ten largest clones take 1.7%. The material sequenced was whole blood. These receptors all stem from a female donor in good health. Some clones in this sample may be carry-over from other donors' samples. The CDR3 runs from the conserved cysteine through the conserved F or W.

J gene	V gene	CDR3 protein
TRBJ2-6	TRBV12-3/TRBV12-4	CASSSDTMCSGANVLTF
TRBJ2-3	TRBV6-5	CASSSARTGTTDTQYF
TRBJ1-4	TRBV12-3/TRBV12-4	CASISQGYEKLFF
TRBJ1-5	TRBV28	CASSPRGWYSNQPQHF
TRBJ2-7	TRBV7-9	CASSCPGIYEQYF
TRBJ1-5	TRBV20-1	CSARGDGDQPQHF
TRBJ1-4	TRBV6-6	CASSYSLYEKLFF
TRBJ2-3	TRBV7-9	CASSLAASLDTQYF
TRBJ1-1	TRBV2	CASSEICIEGGKAFF
TRBJ2-7	TRBV10-3	CAISLSSYEQYF
TRBJ1-4	TRBV7-9	CASSLGKAQGEKLFF
TRBJ2-1	TRBV5-1	CASSFFRDQYNEQFF
TRBJ2-3	TRBV10-3	CAISRLAGTDTQYF
TRBJ2-1	TRBV19	CASVQRGRYNEQFF
TRBJ2-3	TRBV3-1	CASTHERGGGDTQYF
TRBJ1-4	TRBV7-9	CASSLTGILFF
TRBJ1-5	TRBV7-8	CASSLGRTVGQPQHF
TRBJ2-5	TRBV12-3/TRBV12-4	CASSSPGTGEETQYF
TRBJ2-5	TRBV12-3/TRBV12-4	CASSPMTSGGAGETQYF
TRBJ1-6	TRBV2	CASSAPGTVSPLHF
TRBJ2-1	TRBV5-6	CASSPPPRGNEQFF
TRBJ1-4	TRBV15	CATSWDRGSRDEKLFF
TRBJ1-6	TRBV6-5	CASRGTPYNSPLHF
TRBJ2-5	TRBV7-8	CASSPWTSGRKETQYF
TRBJ2-7	TRBV28	CASSPLYGQGGENEQYF
TRBJ1-1	TRBV29-1	CSVGTGGVIMNTEAFF
TRBJ2-3	TRBV28	CASSLGPGRADTQYF
TRBJ2-5	TRBV7-2	CASSLVAYQETQYF
TRBJ1-4	TRBV3-1	CASSQAGGQSHEKLFF
TRBJ2-3	TRBV21-1	CASSKALRSSGGWTHTDTQYF
TRBJ2-3	TRBV9	CASGTGPSTDTQYF
TRBJ1-4	TRBV2	CASSEAVIGGLLDEKLFF
TRBJ1-1	TRBV7-6	CASIPMGGTEAFF
TRBJ1-2	TRBV10-3	CAISKTSGTGDYGYTF
TRBJ2-7	TRBV29-1	CSVEEPGVYEQYF
TRBJ2-4	TRBV4-2	CASRGETAKNIQYF
TRBJ2-3	TRBV6-2/TRBV6-3	CASKTFVGVVPDRPDTQYF
TRBJ1-1	TRBV6-6	CASSYGTDIEAFF
TRBJ1-5	TRBV18	CASSSGVWPQHF
TRBJ1-3	TRBV29-1	CSVARVSSETGSGNTIYF
TRBJ2-3	TRBV5-6	CASSLAGFTDTQYF
TRBJ2-1	TRBV6-1	CASSESIGLGEQFF
TRBJ1-3	TRBV12-3/TRBV12-4	CASSLEWGAEAGNTIYF
TRBJ1-1	TRBV5-1	CASSLRQGANTGRNTEAFF
TRBJ2-6	TRBV28	CASRFFSGANVLTF
TRBJ1-2	TRBV20-1	CSARTGGFGYTF